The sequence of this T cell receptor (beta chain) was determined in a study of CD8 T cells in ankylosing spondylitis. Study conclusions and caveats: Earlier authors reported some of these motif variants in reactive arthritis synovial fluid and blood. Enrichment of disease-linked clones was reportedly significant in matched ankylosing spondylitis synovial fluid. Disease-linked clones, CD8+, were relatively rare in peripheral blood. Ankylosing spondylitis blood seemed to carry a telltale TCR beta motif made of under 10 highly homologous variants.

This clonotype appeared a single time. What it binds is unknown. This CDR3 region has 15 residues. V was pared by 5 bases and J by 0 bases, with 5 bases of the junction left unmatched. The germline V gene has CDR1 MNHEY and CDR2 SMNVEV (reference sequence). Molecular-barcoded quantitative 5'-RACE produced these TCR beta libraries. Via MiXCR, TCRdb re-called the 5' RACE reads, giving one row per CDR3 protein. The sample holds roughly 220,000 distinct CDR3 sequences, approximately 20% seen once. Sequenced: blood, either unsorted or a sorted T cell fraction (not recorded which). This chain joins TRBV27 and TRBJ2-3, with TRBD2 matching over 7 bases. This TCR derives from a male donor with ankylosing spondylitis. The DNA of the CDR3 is TGTGCCAGCAGTAGCGGGACCTTAAGCACAGATACGCAGTATTTT. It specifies CASSSGTLSTDTQYF.